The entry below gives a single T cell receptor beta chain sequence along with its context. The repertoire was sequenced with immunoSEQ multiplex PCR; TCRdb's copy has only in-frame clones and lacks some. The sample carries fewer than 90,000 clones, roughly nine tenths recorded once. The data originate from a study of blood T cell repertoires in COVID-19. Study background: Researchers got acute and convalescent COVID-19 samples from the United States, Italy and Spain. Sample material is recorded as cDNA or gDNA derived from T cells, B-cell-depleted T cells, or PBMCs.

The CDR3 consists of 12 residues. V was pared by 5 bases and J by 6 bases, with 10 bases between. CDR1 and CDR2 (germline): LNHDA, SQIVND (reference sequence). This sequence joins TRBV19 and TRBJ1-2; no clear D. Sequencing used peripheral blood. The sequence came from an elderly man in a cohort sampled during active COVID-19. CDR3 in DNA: TGTGCCAGTAGTCGTAGTCCGGATGGCTACACCTTC. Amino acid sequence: CASSRSPDGYTF. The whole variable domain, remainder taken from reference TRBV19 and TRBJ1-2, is DGGITQSPKYLFRKEGQNVTLSCEQNLNHDAMYWYRQDPGQGLRLIYYSQIVNDFQKGDIAEGYSVSREKKESFPLTVTSAQKNPTAFYLCASSRSPDGYTFGSGTRLTVV.